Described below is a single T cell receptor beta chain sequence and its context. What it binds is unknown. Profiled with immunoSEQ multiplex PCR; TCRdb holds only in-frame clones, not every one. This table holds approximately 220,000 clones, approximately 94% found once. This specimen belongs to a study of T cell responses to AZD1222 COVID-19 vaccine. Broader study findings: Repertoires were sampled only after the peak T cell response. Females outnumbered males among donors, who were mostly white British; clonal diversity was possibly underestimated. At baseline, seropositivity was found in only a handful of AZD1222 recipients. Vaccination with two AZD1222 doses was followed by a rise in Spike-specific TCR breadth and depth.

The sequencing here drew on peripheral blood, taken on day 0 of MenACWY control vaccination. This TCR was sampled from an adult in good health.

The CDR3 region is CASRPGGTSVGNTIYF. The CDR3 coding sequence is TGTGCCAGCAGACCAGGGGGTACTTCGGTTGGAAACACCATATATTTT. The chain has TRBV28 and TRBJ1-3, with 7 bases identical to TRBD1. Trimming took 6 bases from V and 3 from J; bases not matched to a gene: 11. Germline CDR1 and CDR2: MDHEN and SYDVKM. The CDR3 loop spans 16 amino acids.